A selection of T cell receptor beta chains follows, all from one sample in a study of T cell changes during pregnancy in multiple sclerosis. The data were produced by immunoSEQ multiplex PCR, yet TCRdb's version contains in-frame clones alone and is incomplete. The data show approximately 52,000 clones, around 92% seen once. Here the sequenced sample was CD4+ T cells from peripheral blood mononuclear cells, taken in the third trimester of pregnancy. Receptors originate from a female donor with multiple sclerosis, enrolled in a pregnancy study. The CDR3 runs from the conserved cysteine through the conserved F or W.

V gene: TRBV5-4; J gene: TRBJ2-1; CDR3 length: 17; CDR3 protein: CASSLAGRGPAYNEQFF
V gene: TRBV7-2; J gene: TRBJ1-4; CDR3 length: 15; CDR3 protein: CASSLGSNAGEKLFF
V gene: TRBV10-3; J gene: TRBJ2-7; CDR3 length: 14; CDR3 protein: CAISPLQGFYEQYF
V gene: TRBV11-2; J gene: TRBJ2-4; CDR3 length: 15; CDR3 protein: CASSFLVLAKNIQYF
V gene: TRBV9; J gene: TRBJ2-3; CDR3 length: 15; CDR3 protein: CASTLGGSSTDTQYF
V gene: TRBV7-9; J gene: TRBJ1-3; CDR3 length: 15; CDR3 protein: CASSLEWTAGNTIYF
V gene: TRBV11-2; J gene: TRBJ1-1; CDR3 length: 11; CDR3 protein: CASSLGLEAFF
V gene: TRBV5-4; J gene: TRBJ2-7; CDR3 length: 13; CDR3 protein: CASSSGGAYEQYF
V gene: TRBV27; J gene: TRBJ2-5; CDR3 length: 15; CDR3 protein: CASSSPGGYQETQYF
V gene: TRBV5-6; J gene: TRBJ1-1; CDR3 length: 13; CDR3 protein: CASSWDRRTEAFF
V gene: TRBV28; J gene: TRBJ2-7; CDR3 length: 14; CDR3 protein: CASSPGTGNHEQYF
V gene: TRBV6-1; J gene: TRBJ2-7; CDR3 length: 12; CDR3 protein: CASSRGGDEQYF
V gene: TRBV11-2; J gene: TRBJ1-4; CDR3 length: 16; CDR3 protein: CASSLIGGQGGEKLFF
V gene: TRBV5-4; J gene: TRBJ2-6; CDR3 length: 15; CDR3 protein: CASSLGQVEANVLTF
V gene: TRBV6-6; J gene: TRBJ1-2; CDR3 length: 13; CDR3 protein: CASSGESYYGYTF
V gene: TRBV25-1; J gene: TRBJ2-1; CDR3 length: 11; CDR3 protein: CASSDQNEQFF
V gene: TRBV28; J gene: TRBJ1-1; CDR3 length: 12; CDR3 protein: CASSLRGARPFF
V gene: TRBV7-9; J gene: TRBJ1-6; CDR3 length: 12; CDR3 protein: CASSFWASPLHF
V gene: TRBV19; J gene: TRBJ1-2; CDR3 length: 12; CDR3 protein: CASLQGNYGYTF
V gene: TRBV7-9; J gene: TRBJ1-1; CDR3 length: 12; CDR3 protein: CASRPEVAEAFF